What follows describes a single T cell receptor beta chain. These data are taken from a study of control samples from healthy donors and cancer patients. V lost 1 base to trimming and J lost 3 bases, with 10 bases between them. This CDR3 has 15 amino acids. The V gene's germline CDR1 is SEHNR and CDR2 FQNEAQ (reference sequence). TCRdb's table, derived via immunoSEQ multiplex PCR, lists solely in-frame clones and lacks some. The table includes under 100,000 clones, roughly nine tenths detected once. The V gene is TRBV7-9, the J gene TRBJ1-5, with no clear D. The source material was blood. The source of this sequence is a woman aged 70-85 years in good health. CDR3 bases: TGTGCCAGCAGCTTAGAAAACGGACCCAATCAGCCCCAGCATTTT. This codes for CASSLENGPNQPQHF.